This TCR beta chain was sequenced for a study of chronic HIV infection and antiretroviral therapy. Each CDR3 protein gets one entry after TCRdb re-called the 5' RACE reads with MiXCR. The data show 40,000 to 50,000 distinct CDR3 sequences, with 19% seen just once and about 2.7% held by the top ten. The clonotype comes from an adult who had HIV and had not received antiretroviral therapy, or was an uninfected healthy control (not recorded which). Material: peripheral blood.

CDR3 DNA: TGTGCCAGCAGTTTAGAAGAAAAACTGTTTTTT. Its translation is CASSLEEKLFF. The rearrangement uses TRBV27 and TRBJ1-4; D is unresolved. Germline values: CDR1 MNHEY, CDR2 SMNVEV (reference sequence). The V and J ends lost 2 bases and 8 bases respectively, with 3 bases between them. The CDR3 is made up of 11 amino acids.